This T cell receptor beta chain was identified in a study of T-cell reconstitution after alpha-beta-depleted transplantation in children. About this clonotype itself: The target antigen is unknown.

Unique molecular identifiers were incorporated when the TCRbeta library was constructed. TCRdb redid the calling of the PCR reads with MiXCR, one entry per CDR3 protein. The data hold about a million distinct CDR3 sequences, with 25% to 30% observed a single time. Study-level points and caveats: There were some patients whose high TCRbeta diversity at day 60 came from surviving recipient T cells and thymic progenitors. It was newly produced T cells that mostly accounted for T-cell counts and diversity one year after transplant. The study reportedly traced alpha-beta T cells about two months after transplant to several hundred expanded graft clones.

V was pared by 3 bases and J by 3 bases, with 13 bases of the junction left unmatched. The CDR3 has 17 amino acids. Germline CDR1 reads MDHEN; CDR2 reads SYDVKM. The starting material was PBMCs, mostly from graft donor cells, obtained 360 days after TCRalphabeta/CD19-depleted stem cell transplant. This clonotype was obtained from a boy younger than two who had a stem cell transplant for SCID, so the T cells may come from the graft donor. The chain couples TRBV28 to TRBJ2-5, with 7 bases fitting TRBD2. The CDR3 bases are TGTGCCAGCAGTTTCCCCCAGTACAGCGGGGCCGAAGAGACCCAGTACTTC. It translates to CASSFPQYSGAEETQYF.